This T cell receptor (beta chain) was retrieved from a study of shared clonotypes between healthy human individuals. Whole-study results and caveats: Shared clonotypes: about 5.3% naive CD4, about 3.5% naive CD8, around 2.2% memory CD4, over 0.3% memory CD8. Estimated richness values were generally larger in naive subsets than in memory subsets.

This CDR3 comprises 14 residues. V was clipped by 7 bases and J by 7 bases; unmatched bases: 9. Per germline, CDR1 SGHVS and CDR2 FQNEAQ. CD8 cells classed as naive were CD45RO-negative and positively selected for CCR7, excluding terminally differentiated effector memory CD45RA+ cells. Everyone who donated was a Caucasian adult who lived in Nashville, Tennessee. On this clone itself: Its matching antigen is unknown.

The table came from immunoSEQ multiplex PCR; TCRdb's copy has only in-frame clones and leaves some out. The sample has hundreds of thousands of clones, 90% to 97% seen once. Sequencing was performed on naive CD8+ T cells sorted from blood. The chain recombines TRBV7-8 with TRBJ1-5; TRBD1 aligns across 8 bases. The source of this sequence is a woman in her 30s in good health. The CDR3 DNA reads TGTGCCAGCACCCCCGGACAGGGCGGCCAGCCCCAGCATTTT. Translation: CASTPGQGGQPQHF.